Below are 6 T cell receptor beta chains sequenced from a single sample in a study of circulating and synovial CD4+ cells in juvenile arthritis. Sequenced by immunoSEQ multiplex PCR; TCRdb stores in-frame clones only, minus some. Of over 3,000 clones listed, around 83% were seen once; the top ten hold 4.6%. The sample consisted of CD4+ T cells from synovial fluid. The source of these receptors is a human donor with juvenile idiopathic arthritis.

The gene calls are TRBV6-1 and TRBJ2-5; 8 bases agree with TRBD1. Germline assignment: CDR1 MNHNS and CDR2 SASEGT. The CDR3 length is 16 residues. Trimming cost V 0 bases and J 5 bases; bases outside gene matches: 8. CDR3 sequence (DNA): TGTGCCAGCAGTGAAGCGTGGCAGGGGGCACGGGAGACCCAGTACTTC. The encoded protein is CASSEAWQGARETQYF.

The chain combines TRBV25-1 with TRBJ1-2; no clear D. Germline loops: CDR1 MGHDK, CDR2 SYGVNS. This CDR3 spans 14 amino acids. Deletions cut 5 bases from V and 5 bases from J, with 15 bases between. CDR3 amino acids: CASSPWTGKYGYTF. The CDR3 DNA follows: TGTGCCAGCAGTCCTTGGACCGGGAAGTATGGCTACACCTTC.

The chain has TRBV7-8 and TRBJ1-4, with TRBD1 identical over 9 bases. V dropped 5 bases and J dropped 6; count of bases not matched to a gene: 1. Germline lookup yields CDR1 SGHVS and CDR2 FQNEAQ. The CDR3 has 13 amino acids. The CDR3 reads CASSRDRDEKLFF. The CDR3 nucleotides are TGTGCCAGCAGCAGGGACAGGGATGAAAAACTGTTTTTT.

The chain's CDR3 is CASRRDRGPYEQYF. The CDR3 DNA reads as TGTGCCAGCAGAAGGGACAGGGGGCCCTACGAGCAGTACTTC. The chain has TRBV6-5 and TRBJ2-7; TRBD1 matches 12 bases. Looked up from germline, CDR1 is MNHEY and CDR2 is SVGAGI. The CDR3 extends over 14 amino acids. V shed 6 bases, J shed 2 bases, and the junction held 2 bases outside the gene matches.

The chain joins TRBV5-1 to TRBJ2-2; 8 nucleotides match TRBD1. CDR1 and CDR2 from the germline V gene are SGHRS and YFSETQ. The CDR3 covers 16 residues. V lost 5 bases, J lost 1 base, and 7 bases stayed unmatched. This CDR3 is CASSMTGVGNTGELFF. CDR3 bases: TGCGCCAGCAGTATGACAGGGGTGGGGAACACCGGGGAGCTGTTTTTT.

The V and J genes are TRBV5-1 and TRBJ2-7; 8 bases match TRBD2. Germline V gene sequence: CDR1 SGHRS, CDR2 YFSETQ. V lost 5 bases to trimming and J lost 2 bases; unmatched junction nucleotides: 9. This CDR3 region has 15 residues. CDR3: CASRPQLAETYEQYF. CDR3 coding DNA: TGCGCCAGCAGGCCACAACTAGCGGAGACCTACGAGCAGTACTTC.